Reported below is one TCR beta chain. The data belong to a study of blood T cell repertoires in COVID-19. Study details: Italy, Spain and the United States were the sources of the convalescent and acute COVID-19 samples. In each case, the material was cDNA or gDNA derived from T cells, B-cell-depleted T cells, or PBMCs.

Original handling: Amplification from reference gene primers served as the basis for estimated nucleated cell counts. Generated by immunoSEQ multiplex PCR, the TCRdb table keeps only in-frame clones and is missing some. The V and J calls and clone size were taken over from that table, and D and trimming were inferred from the DNA. The repertoire holds more than 100,000 clones, with 80% to 85% as singletons. V dropped 2 bases and J dropped 5 bases, with 12 bases sitting between them. Germline CDR1 and CDR2: MNHEY and SMNVEV (reference sequence). The CDR3 is 14 amino acids. V and J are TRBV27 and TRBJ2-5; D might be TRBD1 (5 bases). Sequencing was performed on peripheral blood. The receptor was isolated from a man aged 60 to 69 with acute or convalescent COVID-19. This CDR3 reads CASSLEGVRETQYF. Here the CDR3 DNA reads TGTGCCAGCAGTTTAGAAGGGGTCCGCGAGACCCAGTACTTC.